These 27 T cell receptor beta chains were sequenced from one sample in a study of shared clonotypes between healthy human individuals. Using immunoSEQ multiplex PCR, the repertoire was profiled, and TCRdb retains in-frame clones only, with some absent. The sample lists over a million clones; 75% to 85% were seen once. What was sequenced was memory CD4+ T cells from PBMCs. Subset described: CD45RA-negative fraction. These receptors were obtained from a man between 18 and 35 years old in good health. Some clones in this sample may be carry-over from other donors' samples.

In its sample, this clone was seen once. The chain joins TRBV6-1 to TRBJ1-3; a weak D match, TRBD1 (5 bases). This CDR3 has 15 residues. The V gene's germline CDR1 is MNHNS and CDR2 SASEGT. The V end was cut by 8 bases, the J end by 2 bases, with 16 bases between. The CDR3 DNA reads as TGTGCCAGCCTCCCAGCCGGGACCACTGGAAACACCATATATTTT. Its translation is CASLPAGTTGNTIYF.

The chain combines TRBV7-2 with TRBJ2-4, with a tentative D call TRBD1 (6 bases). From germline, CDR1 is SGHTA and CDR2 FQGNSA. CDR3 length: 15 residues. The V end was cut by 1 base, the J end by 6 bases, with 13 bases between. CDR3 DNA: TGTGCCAGCAGCTTAGATAGGACAGATCTAAACATTCAGTACTTC. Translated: CASSLDRTDLNIQYF. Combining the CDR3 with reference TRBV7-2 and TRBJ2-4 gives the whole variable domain GAGVSQSPSNKVTEKGKDVELRCDPISGHTALYWYRQSLGQGLEFLIYFQGNSAPDKSGLPSDRFSAERTGGSVSTLTIQRTQQEDSAVYLCASSLDRTDLNIQYFGAGTRLSVL.

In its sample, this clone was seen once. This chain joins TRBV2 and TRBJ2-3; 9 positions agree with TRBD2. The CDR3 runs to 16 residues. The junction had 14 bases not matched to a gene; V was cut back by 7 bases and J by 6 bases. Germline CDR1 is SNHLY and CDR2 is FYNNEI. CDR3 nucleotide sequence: TGTGCCAGCAAAGGCAGGCCTAGCGGGGCCTTTGATACGCAGTATTTT. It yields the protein CASKGRPSGAFDTQYF.

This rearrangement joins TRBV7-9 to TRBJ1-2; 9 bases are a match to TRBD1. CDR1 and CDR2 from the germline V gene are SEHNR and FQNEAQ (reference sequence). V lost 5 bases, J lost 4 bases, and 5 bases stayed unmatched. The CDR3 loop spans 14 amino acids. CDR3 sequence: CASSLDRGIYGYTF. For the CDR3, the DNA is TGTGCCAGCAGCCTGGACAGGGGTATCTATGGCTACACCTTC.

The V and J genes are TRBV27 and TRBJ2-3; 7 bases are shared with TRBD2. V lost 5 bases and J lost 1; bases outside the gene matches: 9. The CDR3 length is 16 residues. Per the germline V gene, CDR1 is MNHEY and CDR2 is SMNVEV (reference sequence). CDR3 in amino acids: CASSLIAGYGTDTQYF. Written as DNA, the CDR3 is TGTGCCAGCAGTCTCATAGCGGGTTATGGCACAGATACGCAGTATTTT.

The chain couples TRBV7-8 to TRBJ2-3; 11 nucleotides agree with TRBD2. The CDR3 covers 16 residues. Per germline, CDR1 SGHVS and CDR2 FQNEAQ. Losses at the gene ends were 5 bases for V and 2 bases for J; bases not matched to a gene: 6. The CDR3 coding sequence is TGTGCCAGCAGCGGCCGACTAGCGGGACCCACAGATACGCAGTATTTT. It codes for CASSGRLAGPTDTQYF.

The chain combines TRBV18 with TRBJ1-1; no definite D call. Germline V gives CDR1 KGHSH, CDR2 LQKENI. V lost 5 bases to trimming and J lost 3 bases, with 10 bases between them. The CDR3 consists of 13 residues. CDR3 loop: CASSTSVYTEAFF. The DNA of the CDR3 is TGTGCCAGCTCAACGAGTGTGTACACTGAAGCTTTCTTT.

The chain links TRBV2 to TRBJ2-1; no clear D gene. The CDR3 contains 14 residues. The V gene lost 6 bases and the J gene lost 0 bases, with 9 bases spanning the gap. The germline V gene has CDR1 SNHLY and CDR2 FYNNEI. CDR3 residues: CASRGMASYNEQFF. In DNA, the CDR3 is TGTGCCAGCAGGGGGATGGCCTCCTACAATGAGCAGTTCTTC.

CDR3 coding DNA: TGCAGTGCGGCGGGAGTTGAGCAGTTCTTC. As protein: CSAAGVEQFF. J is TRBJ2-1 and V is TRBV20-1, with TRBD2 identical over 7 bases. V gave up 6 bases and J gave up 9 bases; unmatched junction bases: 2. Looked up from germline, CDR1 is DFQATT and CDR2 is SNEGSKA (reference sequence). The CDR3 has 10 residues.

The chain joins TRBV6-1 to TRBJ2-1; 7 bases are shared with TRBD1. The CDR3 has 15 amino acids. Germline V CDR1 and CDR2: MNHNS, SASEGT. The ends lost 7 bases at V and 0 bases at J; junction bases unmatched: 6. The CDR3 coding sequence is TGTGCCAGCACCCGGGACAGAAGCTCCTACAATGAGCAGTTCTTC. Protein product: CASTRDRSSYNEQFF.

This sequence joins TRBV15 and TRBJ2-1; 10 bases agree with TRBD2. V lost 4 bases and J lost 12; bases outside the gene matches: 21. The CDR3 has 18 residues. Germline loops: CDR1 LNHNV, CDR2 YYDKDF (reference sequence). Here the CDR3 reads CATSMTQGLAGEFGGQFF. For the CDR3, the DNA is TGTGCCACCAGCATGACTCAAGGGCTAGCGGGAGAATTTGGTGGGCAGTTCTTC.

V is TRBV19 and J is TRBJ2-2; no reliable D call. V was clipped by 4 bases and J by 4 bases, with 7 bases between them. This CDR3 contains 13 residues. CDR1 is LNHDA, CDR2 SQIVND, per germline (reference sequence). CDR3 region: CASSNLRTGELFF. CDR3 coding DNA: TGTGCCAGTAGTAACCTCCGCACCGGGGAGCTGTTTTTT. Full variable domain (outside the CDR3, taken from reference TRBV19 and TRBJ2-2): DGGITQSPKYLFRKEGQNVTLSCEQNLNHDAMYWYRQDPGQGLRLIYYSQIVNDFQKGDIAEGYSVSREKKESFPLTVTSAQKNPTAFYLCASSNLRTGELFFGEGSRLTVL.

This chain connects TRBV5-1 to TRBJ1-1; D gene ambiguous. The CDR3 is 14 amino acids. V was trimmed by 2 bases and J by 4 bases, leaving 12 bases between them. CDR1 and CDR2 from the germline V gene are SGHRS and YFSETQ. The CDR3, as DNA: TGCGCCAGCAGCTTCGCTGGGGTAGGCACTGAAGCTTTCTTT. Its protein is CASSFAGVGTEAFF. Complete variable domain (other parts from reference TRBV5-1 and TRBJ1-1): KAGVTQTPRYLIKTRGQQVTLSCSPISGHRSVSWYQQTPGQGLQFLFEYFSETQRNKGNFPGRFSGRQFSNSRSEMNVSTLELGDSALYLCASSFAGVGTEAFFGQGTRLTVV.

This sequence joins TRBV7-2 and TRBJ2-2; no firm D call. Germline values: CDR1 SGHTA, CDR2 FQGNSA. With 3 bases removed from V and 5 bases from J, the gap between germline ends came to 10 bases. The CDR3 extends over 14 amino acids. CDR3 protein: CASSFGAYTGELFF. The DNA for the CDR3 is TGTGCCAGCAGCTTCGGAGCTTATACCGGGGAGCTGTTTTTT. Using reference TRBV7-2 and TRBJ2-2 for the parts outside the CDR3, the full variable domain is GAGVSQSPSNKVTEKGKDVELRCDPISGHTALYWYRQSLGQGLEFLIYFQGNSAPDKSGLPSDRFSAERTGGSVSTLTIQRTQQEDSAVYLCASSFGAYTGELFFGEGSRLTVL.

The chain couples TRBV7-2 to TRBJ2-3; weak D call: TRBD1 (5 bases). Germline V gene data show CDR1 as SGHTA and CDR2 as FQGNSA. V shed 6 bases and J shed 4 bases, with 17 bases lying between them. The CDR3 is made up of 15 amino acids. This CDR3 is CASSLVQGFSDTQYF. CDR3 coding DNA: TGTGCCAGCAGTCTGGTCCAGGGTTTTTCAGATACGCAGTATTTT.

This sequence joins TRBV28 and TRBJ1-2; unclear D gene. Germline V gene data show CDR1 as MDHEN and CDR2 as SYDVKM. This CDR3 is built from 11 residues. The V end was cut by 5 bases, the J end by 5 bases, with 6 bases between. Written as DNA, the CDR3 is TGTGCCAGCAGTGTGAATTATGGCTACACCTTC. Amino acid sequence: CASSVNYGYTF.

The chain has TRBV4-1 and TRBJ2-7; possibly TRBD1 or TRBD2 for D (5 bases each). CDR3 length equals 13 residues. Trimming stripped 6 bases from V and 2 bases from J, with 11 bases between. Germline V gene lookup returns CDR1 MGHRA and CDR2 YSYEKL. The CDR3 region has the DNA TGCGCCAGCAGGGGGGTGGCGGCCTACGAGCAGTACTTC. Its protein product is CASRGVAAYEQYF.

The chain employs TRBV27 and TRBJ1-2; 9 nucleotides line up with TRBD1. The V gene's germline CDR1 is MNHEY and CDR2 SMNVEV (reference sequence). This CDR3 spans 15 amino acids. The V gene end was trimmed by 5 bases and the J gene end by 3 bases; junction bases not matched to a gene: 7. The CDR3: CASSTQGAGDYGYTF. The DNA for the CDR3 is TGTGCCAGCAGTACACAGGGGGCAGGGGACTATGGCTACACCTTC.

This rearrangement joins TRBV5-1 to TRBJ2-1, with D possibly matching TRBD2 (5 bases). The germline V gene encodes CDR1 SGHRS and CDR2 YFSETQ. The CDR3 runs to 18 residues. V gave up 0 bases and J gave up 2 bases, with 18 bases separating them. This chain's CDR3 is CASSLVLLWESAYNEQFF. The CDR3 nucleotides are TGCGCCAGCAGCTTGGTCTTGTTGTGGGAGTCAGCCTACAATGAGCAGTTCTTC. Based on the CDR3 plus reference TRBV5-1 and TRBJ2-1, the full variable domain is KAGVTQTPRYLIKTRGQQVTLSCSPISGHRSVSWYQQTPGQGLQFLFEYFSETQRNKGNFPGRFSGRQFSNSRSEMNVSTLELGDSALYLCASSLVLLWESAYNEQFFGPGTRLTVL.

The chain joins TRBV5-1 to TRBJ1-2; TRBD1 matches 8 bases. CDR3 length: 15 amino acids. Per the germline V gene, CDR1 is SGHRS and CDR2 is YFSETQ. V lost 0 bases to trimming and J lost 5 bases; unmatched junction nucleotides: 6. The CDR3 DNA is TGCGCCAGCAGCTTGGGGGACAGGAGAGTGTATGGCTACACCTTC. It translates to CASSLGDRRVYGYTF.

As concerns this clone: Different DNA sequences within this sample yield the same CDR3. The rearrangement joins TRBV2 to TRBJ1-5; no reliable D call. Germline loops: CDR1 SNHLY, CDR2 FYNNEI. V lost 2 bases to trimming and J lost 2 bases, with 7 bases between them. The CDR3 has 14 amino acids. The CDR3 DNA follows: TGTGCCAGCAGTGAACGTGCCGGCAATCAGCCCCAGCATTTT. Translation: CASSERAGNQPQHF.

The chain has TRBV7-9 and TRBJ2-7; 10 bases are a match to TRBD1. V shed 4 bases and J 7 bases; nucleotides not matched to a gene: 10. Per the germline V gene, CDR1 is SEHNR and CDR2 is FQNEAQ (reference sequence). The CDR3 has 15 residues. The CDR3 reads CASSSSGQGVREQYF. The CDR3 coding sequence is TGTGCCAGCAGCTCAAGTGGACAGGGGGTGAGAGAGCAGTACTTC.

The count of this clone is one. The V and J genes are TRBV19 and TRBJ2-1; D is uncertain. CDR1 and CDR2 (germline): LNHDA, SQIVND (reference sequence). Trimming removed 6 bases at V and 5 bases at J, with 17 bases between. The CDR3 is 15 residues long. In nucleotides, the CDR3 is TGTGCCAGTAGCACGCTAGATACCACCGACAATGAGCAGTTCTTC. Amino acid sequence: CASSTLDTTDNEQFF.

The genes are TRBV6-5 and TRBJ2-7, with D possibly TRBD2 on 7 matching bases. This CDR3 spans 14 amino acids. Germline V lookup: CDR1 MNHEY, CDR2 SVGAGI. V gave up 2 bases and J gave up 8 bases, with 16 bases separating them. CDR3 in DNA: TGTGCCAGCAGTTACAGGGCAGAGGGGGGGAAGCAGTACTTC. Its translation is CASSYRAEGGKQYF.

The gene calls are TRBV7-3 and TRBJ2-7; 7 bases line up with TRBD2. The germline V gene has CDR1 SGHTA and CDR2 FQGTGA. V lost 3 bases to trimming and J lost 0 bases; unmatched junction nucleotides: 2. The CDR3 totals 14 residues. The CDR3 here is CASSLASGSYEQYF. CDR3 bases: TGTGCCAGCAGCTTGGCTAGCGGCTCCTACGAGCAGTACTTC.

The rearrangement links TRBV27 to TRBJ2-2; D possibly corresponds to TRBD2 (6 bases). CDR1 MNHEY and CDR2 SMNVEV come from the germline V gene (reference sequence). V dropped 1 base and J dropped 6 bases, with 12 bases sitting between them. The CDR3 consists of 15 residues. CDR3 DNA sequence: TGTGCCAGCAGTTTATTATTGTCGGGGGCCGGGGAGCTGTTTTTT. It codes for CASSLLLSGAGELFF.

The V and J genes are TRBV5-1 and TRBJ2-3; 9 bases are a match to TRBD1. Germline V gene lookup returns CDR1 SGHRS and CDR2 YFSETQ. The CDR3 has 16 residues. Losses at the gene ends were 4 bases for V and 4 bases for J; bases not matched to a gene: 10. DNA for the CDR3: TGCGCCAGCAGCCCCCCCGGACAGGGGATTGCAGATACGCAGTATTTT. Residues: CASSPPGQGIADTQYF.